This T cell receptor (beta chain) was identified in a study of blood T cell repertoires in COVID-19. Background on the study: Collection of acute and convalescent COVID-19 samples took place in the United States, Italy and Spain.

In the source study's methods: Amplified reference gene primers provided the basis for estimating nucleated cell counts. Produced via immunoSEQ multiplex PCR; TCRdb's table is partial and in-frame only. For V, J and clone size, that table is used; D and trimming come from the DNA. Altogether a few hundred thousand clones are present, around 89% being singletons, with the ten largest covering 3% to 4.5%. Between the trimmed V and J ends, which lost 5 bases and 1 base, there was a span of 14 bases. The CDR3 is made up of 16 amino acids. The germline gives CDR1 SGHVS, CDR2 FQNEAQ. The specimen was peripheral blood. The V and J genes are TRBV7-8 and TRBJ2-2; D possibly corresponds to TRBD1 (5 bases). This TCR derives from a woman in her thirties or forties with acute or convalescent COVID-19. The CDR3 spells CASSPGPQGNTGELFF. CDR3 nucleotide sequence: TGTGCCAGCAGCCCTGGACCCCAGGGGAACACCGGGGAGCTGTTTTTT. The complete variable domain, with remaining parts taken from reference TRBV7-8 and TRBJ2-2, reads GAGVSQSPRYKVAKRGQDVALRCDPISGHVSLFWYQQALGQGPEFLTYFQNEAQLDKSGLPSDRFFAERPEGSVSTLKIQRTQQEDSAVYLCASSPGPQGNTGELFFGEGSRLTVL.